This T cell receptor beta chain was sequenced for a study of OX40 agonist ivuxolimab in advanced cancers. Study overall: Patients receiving dose escalation had hepatocellular carcinoma, melanoma, renal cell or head and neck cancer. Antecedent anti-PD-1, anti-PD-L1 or anti-CTLA-4 therapy was permissible, with 40% having received some.

Overall study results and limits: Partial responders at 0.1-3.0 mg/kg showed near-lowest clonal expansion.

Sequenced by immunoSEQ multiplex PCR; TCRdb stores in-frame clones only, minus some. In the table there are 100,000 to 130,000 clones, under 95% of which are singletons. Note on this clone: Its antigen is as yet unknown.

The source is an adult with an advanced solid tumor such as melanoma, head and neck, liver or kidney cancer. The input for sequencing was CD4+ or CD8+ T cells sorted from blood, taken in a trial of the OX40 agonist ivuxolimab.

CDR3 sequence (DNA): TGTGCCAGCAGCTTCCTTTCGGAGACCCAGTACTTC. Encoded protein: CASSFLSETQYF. The rearrangement links TRBV5-4 to TRBJ2-5; D gene uncertain. Trimming cost V 2 bases and J 5 bases, with 7 bases left between them. The germline V gene encodes CDR1 SGHNT and CDR2 YYREEE (reference sequence). The CDR3 contains 12 residues. Filled out from reference TRBV5-4 and TRBJ2-5, the complete variable domain reads ETGVTQSPTHLIKTRGQQVTLRCSSQSGHNTVSWYQQALGQGPQFIFQYYREEENGRGNFPPRFSGLQFPNYSSELNVNALELDDSALYLCASSFLSETQYFGPGTRLLVL.